The source of this T cell receptor beta chain is a study of T cell repertoires in ileal Crohn's disease. Study information: TCRB immunosequencing input was five hundred nanograms of biopsy DNA per sample. Study results and caveats: Compared with non-smokers, active smokers at surgery showed more clonal expansions.

Time point denoted: inflamed ileum from the surgical specimen. On this clone: Antigen specificity is unknown.

Sequenced by immunoSEQ multiplex PCR; TCRdb stores in-frame clones only, minus some. The table records 1,500 to 2,000 clones, about nine tenths of them present only once. V was clipped by 5 bases and J by 1 base, with 14 bases between them. The CDR3 contains 16 residues. Germline assignment: CDR1 SGHVS and CDR2 FQNEAQ. V is TRBV7-8 and J is TRBJ2-2; D perhaps matches TRBD1 (5 bases). The sequence was obtained from an adult with Crohn's disease. Sequencing used ileal tissue. CDR3: CASSQQQGRNTGELFF. The CDR3 nucleotides read TGTGCCAGCAGCCAACAGCAGGGTAGGAACACCGGGGAGCTGTTTTTT.